The rows below give T cell receptor beta chains drawn from one sample of a study of T cell repertoires in urothelial bladder cancer. Data came from immunoSEQ multiplex PCR; TCRdb stores just in-frame clones and leaves some out. Here the sample spans fewer than 15,000 clones, roughly two thirds being singletons. The sequencing sample was made of tumor-infiltrating cells from bladder cancer. The source is a human donor with urothelial carcinoma. Both conserved end residues are trimmed from each CDR3. Each record gives: J gene, V gene, clone size, D gene, CDR3 protein. D genes are given only for firm matches. Size tells how often a clone was seen (once, few, many) or the class of an expanded clone, and some rows leave it out.

TRBJ1-3 TRBV11-3 - - ASSLLEISGNTIY
TRBJ2-7 TRBV18 once TRBD1 ASSPPGQGTYEQY
TRBJ2-7 TRBV6-6 - TRBD1 ASSYAPGTGTYEQY
TRBJ1-5 TRBV19 - - ASSITGGGGYSNQPQH
TRBJ2-3 TRBV11-3 - - ASSSGASGDTDTQY
TRBJ1-1 TRBV30 - - AWSVWGNTEAF
TRBJ2-1 TRBV25-1 - - ASSAHGAYNEQF
TRBJ1-3 TRBV7-9 few - ASSFGTGVSGNTIY
TRBJ2-2 TRBV4-1 - - ASSQNLENTGELF
TRBJ1-1 TRBV7-9 - TRBD1 ASSFPGQGGTEAF
TRBJ1-3 TRBV5-1 - TRBD1 ASSLDSYLGGAGNTIY
TRBJ1-5 TRBV10-3 medium-sized TRBD1 AISPTGGGNQPQH
TRBJ1-2 TRBV18 - - ASSPGAQANYGYT
TRBJ1-2 TRBV7-9 - - ASSLAQANLRGYT
- TRBV18 - - ASSPGGFHEQY
TRBJ2-5 TRBV6-6 few TRBD2 ASRSSGGAETQY
TRBJ2-1 TRBV5-1 few - ASSLASRQNEQF
TRBJ2-5 TRBV4-1 - - ASSQGRGETQY
TRBJ2-1 TRBV7-2 - TRBD2 ASSPHPSGAYNEQF
TRBJ1-4 TRBV14 few - ASSQGGGLF
TRBJ2-3 TRBV27 few - ASRASRGALNTQY
TRBJ1-2 TRBV7-9 - - ASSRGAAGEGNGYT
TRBJ1-4 TRBV6-1 - - ASSETAATNEKLF
TRBJ1-6 TRBV4-3 - - ASSQDRGVHSPLH
TRBJ1-1 TRBV6-1 - - ASSRTAEAF
TRBJ2-4 TRBV4-2 - - ASSQDRRGTKNIQY
TRBJ2-3 TRBV19 - TRBD2 ASRELEAGINTQY
TRBJ1-2 TRBV19 - TRBD1 ASSRTGAGYT
TRBJ1-5 TRBV2 - - ASSRQSSSNQPQH
TRBJ1-2 TRBV18 - TRBD1 ASSPPRQGPNYGYT
TRBJ2-2 TRBV11-1 once TRBD1 ASSTQGAQNTGELF
TRBJ1-1 TRBV7-3 - - ASSRFAWTEAF
TRBJ1-1 TRBV5-1 once - ASNDPEIITEAF
TRBJ1-4 TRBV5-1 - - ASSTGGTNEKLF
TRBJ1-2 TRBV19 few - ASSSRGYGYT
TRBJ1-5 TRBV9 - - ASNEAGDHQPQH
TRBJ2-5 TRBV7-9 - TRBD1 AITGQSTETQY
TRBJ1-2 TRBV9 - - ASSVDSSIYGYT
TRBJ1-3 TRBV4-3 few - ASSQEARRASSSGNTIY
TRBJ1-2 TRBV6-6 few - ASSPLNYGYT
TRBJ2-6 TRBV7-3 few - ASSLNGRSGANVLT
TRBJ1-4 TRBV5-1 few TRBD1 ASSWGQGGEKLF
TRBJ2-1 TRBV7-8 - TRBD1 ASSHGQGRVPNEQF
TRBJ1-6 TRBV7-2 - - ASSPAGTANSPLH
TRBJ2-5 TRBV5-4 once - ASSSIGGGEETQY
TRBJ2-4 TRBV25-1 - TRBD2 ASSEELAGGSIQY
TRBJ1-6 TRBV7-9 - - ASSLEENTPLH
TRBJ1-1 TRBV10-3 few - AISEGTEAF
TRBJ1-6 TRBV5-6 few - ASNTGSGYNSPLH
TRBJ2-1 TRBV6-1 - TRBD1 ASSLDRGLNEQF
TRBJ2-5 TRBV5-6 - TRBD2 ASSPWLAGGWETQY
TRBJ1-1 TRBV19 - - ASRPYKNWRTEAF
TRBJ1-1 TRBV18 few - ASATPGTEAF
TRBJ1-2 TRBV30 - - AWSGPGWGRFVIGYT
TRBJ2-3 TRBV5-6 - - ASSQGPATDTQY
TRBJ2-3 TRBV27 once TRBD2 ASSLGLAGGPFDTQY
TRBJ1-6 TRBV4-2 - - ASSHDRGNSPLH
TRBJ2-5 TRBV7-9 once - ASSLAGAQETQY